The T cell receptor (beta chain) described here comes from a study of blood T cells in healthy people across ages. Points from the study as a whole: Roughly linear age-related decline in beta diversity appeared, significant by age around 42. The unsorted PBMCs prevented any conclusive comparison of naive versus antigen-experienced cells. The long-lived group displayed more naive CD4+ cells, plus higher diversity, than the aged donors did.

It was with a sample-barcoded 5' primer and a J-beta primer mix that a second PCR of roughly 6 to 12 cycles was run. TCRdb reprocessed the 5' RACE reads via MiXCR and lists one record per CDR3 protein. The sample has more than 650,000 distinct CDR3 sequences, about 53% seen once. This clonotype was seen a few times. The antigen remains unidentified. Specimen: blood. This clonotype was obtained from an older man in good health.

The CDR3 DNA sequence: TGTGCCAGCAGCTTAGCGCTTGGGACAGGGAATGCCAAAAACATTCAGTACTTC. Protein: CASSLALGTGNAKNIQYF. This chain uses TRBV7-2 with TRBJ2-4; 9 bases fit TRBD1. V shed 0 bases and J 1 base; nucleotides not matched to a gene: 7. Germline-derived CDR1 and CDR2 are SGHTA and FQGNSA. The CDR3 runs to 18 residues.